The 10 T cell receptor beta chains below come from one sample, sequenced in a study of cytomegalovirus exposure and HLA in healthy donors. The PCR made use of 60 Vbeta and 13 Jbeta primers. The method was immunoSEQ multiplex PCR; TCRdb's version includes in-frame clones alone and lacks a portion of them. Of under 200,000 clones listed, 60% to 75% were seen once; the top ten hold around 3%. The specimen sequenced was PBMCs. All receptors come from a woman aged 50 to 60 in good health and CMV-seropositive.

J is TRBJ2-1 and V is TRBV29-1; a weak D match, TRBD1 (5 bases). Germline loops: CDR1 SQVTM, CDR2 ANQGSEA. V lost 7 bases to trimming and J lost 0 bases, with 13 bases between them. The CDR3 loop spans 14 amino acids. CDR3 sequence: CSAQGPSSYNEQFF. Here the CDR3 DNA reads TGCAGCGCCCAGGGCCCGAGCTCCTACAATGAGCAGTTCTTC.

This clone showed up just a few times. V gene TRBV7-9 combines with J gene TRBJ2-3, with TRBD1 as a possible D gene (7 bases). CDR1 is SEHNR, CDR2 FQNEAQ, per germline (reference sequence). Trimming pared 5 bases from V and 4 bases from J, leaving 22 bases between. CDR3 length: 17 residues. The CDR3 here is CASSTAEGALYPDTQYF. The DNA of the CDR3 is TGTGCCAGCAGCACCGCGGAGGGGGCGCTTTATCCAGATACGCAGTATTTT.

This clone was detected only a few times. The identical CDR3 is also encoded by other nucleotide sequences in the sample. This rearrangement joins TRBV5-1 to TRBJ2-1; 9 bases align to TRBD2. The length of the CDR3 is 15 residues. V shed 0 bases and J 4 bases; nucleotides not matched to a gene: 2. In germline, CDR1 is SGHRS, CDR2 YFSETQ. In DNA form, the CDR3 reads TGCGCCAGCAGCTTGGCAAGCGGGGGGTACAATGAGCAGTTCTTC. Amino acid sequence: CASSLASGGYNEQFF.

The CDR3 loop reads CSVVGTSSYEQYF. CDR3 sequence (DNA): TGCAGCGTTGTTGGGACATCTTCCTACGAGCAGTACTTC. V is TRBV29-1 and J is TRBJ2-7, with a weak D call TRBD1 (6 bases). Trimming stripped 4 bases from V and 1 base from J, with 11 bases between. In germline, CDR1 is SQVTM, CDR2 ANQGSEA. The CDR3 has 13 residues.

This clone was recorded only once. The chain couples TRBV6-1 to TRBJ2-3; D gene ambiguous. CDR1 MNHNS and CDR2 SASEGT come from the germline V gene. The CDR3 has 12 residues. V was clipped by 1 base and J by 8 bases, with 7 bases between them. CDR3 DNA: TGTGCCAGCAGTGAAGTCAGAGGTACGCAGTATTTT. Residues: CASSEVRGTQYF.

The rearrangement joins TRBV18 to TRBJ2-5; 11 positions match TRBD2. J gave up 6 bases and V 5 bases, and 8 bases lay outside the gene matches. Germline-derived CDR1 and CDR2 are KGHSH and LQKENI. The CDR3 loop spans 15 amino acids. Here the CDR3 reads CASSSISGGAQTQYF. The CDR3 DNA follows: TGTGCCAGCTCATCGATTAGCGGGGGGGCGCAGACCCAGTACTTC.

The chain combines TRBV18 with TRBJ1-6; 7 nucleotides line up with TRBD1. The CDR3 has 15 residues. Germline V gene lookup returns CDR1 KGHSH and CDR2 LQKENI. V shed 2 bases and J 6 bases; nucleotides not matched to a gene: 4. The CDR3 protein is CASSPATGSNSPLHF. The CDR3 DNA reads as TGTGCCAGCTCACCAGCGACAGGGAGTAATTCACCCCTCCACTTT.

V usage is TRBV7-9 and J usage is TRBJ1-1; 9 bases line up with TRBD1. V lost 3 bases, J lost 1 base, and 6 bases stayed unmatched. Per the germline V gene, CDR1 is SEHNR and CDR2 is FQNEAQ (reference sequence). The CDR3 spans 16 residues. CDR3 sequence (DNA): TGTGCCAGCAGCTTCGGGACAGGGACAGCGAACACTGAAGCTTTCTTT. It is translated as CASSFGTGTANTEAFF. Using reference TRBV7-9 and TRBJ1-1 for the parts outside the CDR3, the full variable domain is DTGVSQNPRHKITKRGQNVTFRCDPISEHNRLYWYRQTLGQGPEFLTYFQNEAQLEKSRLLSDRFSAERPKGSFSTLEIQRTEQGDSAMYLCASSFGTGTANTEAFFGQGTRLTVV.

The CDR3 sequence: CASSLVAGTYEQYF. DNA for the CDR3: TGTGCCAGCAGCTTGGTGGCAGGGACCTACGAGCAGTACTTC. The rearrangement joins TRBV5-4 to TRBJ2-7; perhaps TRBD1 as D (5 bases). Germline-derived CDR1 and CDR2 are SGHNT and YYREEE (reference sequence). The CDR3 totals 14 residues. Trimming stripped 0 bases from V and 2 bases from J, with 9 bases between.

V usage is TRBV4-1 and J usage is TRBJ2-7, with D perhaps TRBD2 (6 bases). Germline V lookup: CDR1 MGHRA, CDR2 YSYEKL. Trimming removed 8 bases at V and 5 bases at J, with 13 bases between. The CDR3 is made up of 12 amino acids. CDR3: CASRGDLHEQYF. CDR3 DNA sequence: TGCGCCAGCCGCGGGGATCTACACGAGCAGTACTTC.